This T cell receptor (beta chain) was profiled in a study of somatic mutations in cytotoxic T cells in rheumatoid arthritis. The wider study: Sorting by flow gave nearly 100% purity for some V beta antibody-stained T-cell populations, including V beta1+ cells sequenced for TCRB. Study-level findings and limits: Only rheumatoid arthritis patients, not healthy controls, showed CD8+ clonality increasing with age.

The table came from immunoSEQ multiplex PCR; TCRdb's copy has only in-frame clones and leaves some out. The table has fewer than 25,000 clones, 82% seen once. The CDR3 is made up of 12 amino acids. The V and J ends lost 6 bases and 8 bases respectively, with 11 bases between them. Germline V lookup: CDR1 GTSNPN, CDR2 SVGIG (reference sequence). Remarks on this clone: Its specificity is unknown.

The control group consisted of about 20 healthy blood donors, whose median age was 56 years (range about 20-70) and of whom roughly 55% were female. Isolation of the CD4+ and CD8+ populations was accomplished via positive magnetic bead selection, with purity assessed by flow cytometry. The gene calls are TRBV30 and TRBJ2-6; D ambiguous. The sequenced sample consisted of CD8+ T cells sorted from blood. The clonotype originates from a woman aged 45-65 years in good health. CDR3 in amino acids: CACRSRSNVLTF. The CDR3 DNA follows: TGTGCCTGCCGGTCTAGGTCCAACGTCCTGACTTTC.